These 13 T cell receptor beta chains share one sample of origin, sequenced in a study of radiotherapy plus CTLA-4 blockade in lung cancer. TCRdb's copy holds only in-frame clones and misses some; the assay was immunoSEQ multiplex PCR. This table has roughly 51,000 clones, 80% to 90% appearing once. Sequences were derived from peripheral blood, sampled from a patient treated with radiotherapy plus ipilimumab. These receptors were collected from a human donor with non-small cell lung cancer that progressed on radiotherapy plus ipilimumab. Some clones in this sample may be carry-over from other donors' samples.

This clone has just a few counts. The chain couples TRBV5-6 to TRBJ1-2; D is undetermined. CDR3 length: 11 amino acids. The V end was cut by 0 bases, the J end by 7 bases, with 4 bases between. Germline CDR1 is SGHDT and CDR2 is YYEEEE. The DNA of the CDR3 is TGTGCCAGCAGCTTGGCCGGTGGCTACACCTTC. This codes for CASSLAGGYTF.

The chain uses TRBV7-2 and TRBJ2-7; D gene uncertain. Trimming removed 3 bases at V and 2 bases at J, with 5 bases between. The CDR3 sequence is 12 residues long. Germline V gives CDR1 SGHTA, CDR2 FQGNSA. This CDR3 is CASSFVTYEQYF. DNA of the CDR3: TGTGCCAGCAGCTTTGTTACCTACGAGCAGTACTTC.

CDR3 in DNA: TGTGCCAGCAGCCAAGTGGTACGGGGCACTGAAGCTTTCTTT. Protein: CASSQVVRGTEAFF. The chain employs TRBV4-2 and TRBJ1-1; D not certain. This CDR3 spans 14 amino acids. V shed 1 base and J shed 4 bases, with 10 bases lying between them. CDR1 is LGHNA, CDR2 YNFKEQ, per germline.

This clone appeared once. V is TRBV7-9 and J is TRBJ1-2; D perhaps matches TRBD1 (5 bases). V dropped 3 bases and J dropped 11 bases, with 22 bases sitting between them. Germline CDR1 reads SEHNR; CDR2 reads FQNEAQ (reference sequence). The CDR3 contains 15 residues. CDR3 DNA sequence: TGTGCCAGCAGCTTTACCCGCAGGGCTTCTATGGGGTACACCTTC. Translation: CASSFTRRASMGYTF.

The gene calls are TRBV6-4 and TRBJ2-6, with D possibly TRBD1 on 6 matching bases. The V end lost 6 bases, the J end lost 2 bases, and 11 bases lay between the germline ends. CDR1 and CDR2 (germline): MRHNA, SNTAGT. This CDR3 region has 15 residues. The CDR3 spells CASSPGQTGANVLTF. Written as DNA, the CDR3 is TGTGCCAGCAGCCCGGGACAAACTGGGGCCAACGTCCTGACTTTC.

CDR3 protein: CASGPNSGGDTEAFF. The CDR3 DNA reads as TGTGCTAGTGGCCCTAACAGCGGAGGGGACACTGAAGCTTTCTTT. This chain connects TRBV12-5 to TRBJ1-1; tentatively, D is TRBD1 (5 bases). The CDR3 runs to 15 residues. Germline assignment: CDR1 LGHNT and CDR2 FRNRAP. V was clipped by 6 bases and J by 3 bases, with 17 bases between them.

This clone was counted many times. The J gene is TRBJ2-5, the V gene TRBV5-6, with 8 nucleotides matching TRBD2. Looked up from germline, CDR1 is SGHDT and CDR2 is YYEEEE. V was clipped by 1 base and J by 1 base; unmatched bases: 3. The CDR3 has 15 residues. CDR3 coding DNA: TGTGCCAGCAGCTTGCTGGCGGGAGGCCAAGAGACCCAGTACTTC. It codes for CASSLLAGGQETQYF.

The chain links TRBV7-6 to TRBJ1-5; 12 bases are shared with TRBD1. The CDR3 extends over 14 amino acids. V trimming: 5 bases; J trimming: 5 bases; junction bases outside the gene matches: 1. Per germline, CDR1 SGHVS and CDR2 FNYEAQ. CDR3 protein: CASSRDRGHQPQHF. CDR3 DNA: TGTGCCAGCAGCCGGGACAGGGGGCATCAGCCCCAGCATTTT.

This rearrangement joins TRBV19 to TRBJ1-2, with 7 nucleotides matching TRBD1. Germline CDR1 is LNHDA and CDR2 is SQIVND (reference sequence). The CDR3 is 14 amino acids. The junction had 10 bases not matched to a gene; V was cut back by 7 bases and J by 5 bases. The CDR3 DNA sequence: TGTGCCAGTACACGCCAGGACAGGTTTTATGGCTACACCTTC. Translating gives CASTRQDRFYGYTF.

The gene calls are TRBV29-1 and TRBJ2-7, with a tentative D call TRBD2 (6 bases). V lost 4 bases and J 3 bases, leaving 13 bases between the germline ends. The CDR3 totals 13 residues. Germline V CDR1 and CDR2: SQVTM, ANQGSEA. The CDR3 DNA reads TGCAGCGTTGCGGAGGGCTGGAACTACGAGCAGTACTTC. Encoded protein: CSVAEGWNYEQYF.

This chain joins TRBV25-1 and TRBJ2-1; 10 nucleotides match TRBD2. Unmatched junction bases numbered 3, after V lost 4 bases and J lost 6 bases. Germline V gives CDR1 MGHDK, CDR2 SYGVNS. The CDR3 is 14 residues long. As DNA, the CDR3 is TGTGCCAGCAGTGTTAGCGGGGGGCGCAATGAGCAGTTCTTC. It is translated as CASSVSGGRNEQFF. The full variable domain, completed using reference TRBV25-1 and TRBJ2-1, is EADIYQTPRYLVIGTGKKITLECSQTMGHDKMYWYQQDPGMELHLIHYSYGVNSTEKGDLSSESTVSRIRTEHFPLTLESARPSHTSQYLCASSVSGGRNEQFFGPGTRLTVL.

This rearrangement joins TRBV30 to TRBJ1-2; 7 bases line up with TRBD1. V lost 2 bases and J lost 5; bases outside the gene matches: 2. The length of the CDR3 is 12 residues. In germline, CDR1 is GTSNPN, CDR2 SVGIG (reference sequence). The CDR3 loop is CAWSSRGYGYTF. CDR3 coding DNA: TGTGCCTGGAGTAGCAGGGGGTATGGCTACACCTTC.

The chain combines TRBV4-1 with TRBJ2-1; D may be TRBD2 (6 bases). The CDR3 is 15 amino acids. Trimming pared 1 base from V and 4 bases from J, leaving 11 bases between. CDR1 is MGHRA and CDR2 is YSYEKL in the germline V gene. The CDR3 DNA is TGCGCCAGCAGCCAAGCCGGGACTTTTTACAATGAGCAGTTCTTC. Translating it yields CASSQAGTFYNEQFF.